The sequence of this T cell receptor beta chain was determined in a study of siplizumab effects on memory and regulatory T cells (dated by TCRdb to the late 2010s). For context, the study as a whole: The effect of the anti-CD2 antibody siplizumab on alloreactive T-cell subsets was examined in allogeneic mixed lymphocyte reactions constructed from human PBMCs. Overall study outcomes, separate from this receptor: Unstimulated naive T cells appeared to be more diverse than memory T cells, and naive cells seemed to make a substantial contribution to the alloresponse. Because sequences below about 10^-5 frequency were poorly captured, only a minor fraction of alloreactive clones could be mapped to unstimulated subsets. Among mappable alloreactive CD4+ clones, an average Treg-derived fraction of roughly 69% was observed with siplizumab, compared with less than 35% in control reactions. No functional confirmation was obtained for the suppressive function of proliferating Tregs from siplizumab cultures. The cumulative frequency of alloreactive sequences that could be traced back to unstimulated CD4+ memory T cells was significantly reduced by siplizumab. For roughly 80-96% of proliferating CD4+ or CD8+ clones, no naive or memory phenotype could be assigned.

About this clone itself: Its antigen is currently not known. No per-base quality is available; no much larger clone lies one base away.

The library was prepared using the immunoSEQ multiplex PCR assay. Some 100,000 TCR templates per sample were assayed by the deep sequencing platform. Genomic DNA extracted from sorted T cells was used for TCRbeta CDR3 sequencing. The published analysis was carried out like this. Clonal analysis of TCRbeta CDR3 data was done in the R programming language. Alloreactive CD4+ and CD8+ clones were defined by comparing unstimulated samples with post-reaction CFSE-low samples. Regulatory or non-regulatory origin of alloreactive CD4+ clones was assigned by matching sequences to the sorted unstimulated Treg and non-Treg repertoires. TCRdb stores this immuneACCESS table with in-frame sequences only. Part of the clones is absent; in the studies checked, under half of the shortfall reflects unresolved V genes, and no reason is known for the rest. From that table come the V and J calls and clone size; the DNA was used to work out D and trimming. For this sample the table gives about 72,000 clones, of which about 90% were detected only once. More than 25% of the sample is held by the ten biggest clonotypes.

Sorted unstimulated T cells and proliferating T cells recovered from mixed lymphocyte reactions were subjected to TCRbeta CDR3 sequencing. Fresh whole blood from approximately 11 HLA-typed healthy donors served as the source for isolating PBMCs. CDR1 and CDR2 (MGHRA, YSYEKL) derive from the germline V gene. The CDR3 runs 14 amino acids, cysteine and phenylalanine included. The entry retains the CDR3 DNA only, 42 bases that are in frame from base 1. Compared with germline, V lacks 3 bases and J lacks 5 bases; bases without a gene match: 3. The rearrangement joined TRBV4-1 to TRBJ1-1, with 10 middle bases fitting TRBD1. The material sequenced was CD8+ T cells sorted from blood. The source of this sequence is a human donor in good health. DNA sequence: TGCGCCAGCAGCCAGGGACAGGGGTGGACTGAAGCTTTCTTT. Translated, this gives CASSQGQGWTEAFF.